This T cell receptor beta chain originates from a study of glioma-infiltrating T cells after dendritic cell vaccination. Study results and limitations: TCR clonality showed no direct relationship with survival.

Only patients with spare fresh-frozen tumor and over two years of follow-up were included. Details on this clone: Its target is not known.

Input was 2 to 2.5 ug genomic DNA, or all available if less. The primer mix had 60 V beta and 13 J beta primers. Assay: immunoSEQ multiplex PCR; the TCRdb copy retains only in-frame clones and omits some. Here the sample spans roughly 70,000 clones, over 75% being singletons. Sequencing used blood, obtained before dendritic cell vaccination. The TCR comes from a human donor with glioblastoma.

The CDR3 nucleotides read TGTGCCAGCAGCTTAGCGCCCTCCAGGACAGGGAAGGTCCAGCCCCAGCATTTT. Translated: CASSLAPSRTGKVQPQHF. The chain couples TRBV7-6 to TRBJ1-5, with TRBD1 matching over 8 bases. The CDR3 spans 18 residues. Germline CDR1 and CDR2: SGHVS and FNYEAQ. V gave up 0 bases and J gave up 7 bases; unmatched junction bases: 14. Variable domain in full (rest from reference TRBV7-6 and TRBJ1-5): GAGVSQSPRYKVTKRGQDVALRCDPISGHVSLYWYRQALGQGPEFLTYFNYEAQQDKSGLPNDRFSAERPEGSISTLTIQRTEQRDSAMYRCASSLAPSRTGKVQPQHFGDGTRLSIL.